The 28 T cell receptor beta chains below all came from one sample that was sequenced in a study of blood T cell repertoires in COVID-19. Assay used: immunoSEQ multiplex PCR; TCRdb lists only in-frame clones, some missing. This sample yields tens of thousands of clones, of which approximately 80% are seen a single time; roughly 2.2% belongs to the top ten. The source material was peripheral blood. The receptors derive from a woman aged 70-85 years with acute or convalescent COVID-19.

This rearrangement joins TRBV15 to TRBJ1-2, with D possibly TRBD1 on 5 matching bases. Trimming removed 2 bases at V and 4 bases at J, with 8 bases between. This CDR3 is built from 13 residues. Germline-derived CDR1 and CDR2 are LNHNV and YYDKDF (reference sequence). CDR3 nucleotide sequence: TGTGCCACCAGCAGACAGGGAACCTATGGCTACACCTTC. It codes for CATSRQGTYGYTF.

CDR3 amino acids: CASSGRQNTEAFF. DNA of the CDR3: TGCGCCAGCAGTGGGCGGCAGAACACTGAAGCTTTCTTT. The V gene is TRBV10-2, the J gene TRBJ1-1; D is unclear. V was clipped by 4 bases and J by 1 base, with 7 bases between them. Germline V CDR1 and CDR2: WSHSY, SAAADI. There are 13 residues in the CDR3.

The V call is TRBV3-1 (or the pseudogene TRBV3-2), the J call TRBJ1-2; D possibly corresponds to TRBD1 (6 bases). V was trimmed by 1 base and J by 8 bases, leaving 14 bases between them. Looked up from germline, CDR1 is LGHDT and CDR2 is YNNKEL (reference sequence). The CDR3 loop spans 14 amino acids. The CDR3 sequence is CASSQGRSGDGYTF. CDR3 DNA sequence: TGTGCCAGCAGCCAAGGGAGGTCAGGGGACGGCTACACCTTC.

The chain has TRBV7-9 and TRBJ1-2; no clear D. Germline-derived CDR1 and CDR2 are SEHNR and FQNEAQ (reference sequence). CDR3 length: 14 amino acids. Trimming took 2 bases from V and 2 from J, leaving 9 bases between them. DNA for the CDR3: TGTGCCAGCAGCTTACTTGTACAGAACTATGGCTACACCTTC. This gives the protein CASSLLVQNYGYTF. Filled out from reference TRBV7-9 and TRBJ1-2, the complete variable domain reads DTGVSQNPRHKITKRGQNVTFRCDPISEHNRLYWYRQTLGQGPEFLTYFQNEAQLEKSRLLSDRFSAERPKGSFSTLEIQRTEQGDSAMYLCASSLLVQNYGYTFGSGTRLTVV.

This clone has just a few counts. The chain carries TRBV29-1 and TRBJ1-2; D is uncertain. V was trimmed by 5 bases and J by 9 bases, leaving 16 bases between them. This CDR3 region has 12 residues. Per the germline V gene, CDR1 is SQVTM and CDR2 is ANQGSEA. The DNA of the CDR3 is TGCAGCGTTTCTACGGGTGTAGATAGCTACACCTTC. This encodes CSVSTGVDSYTF.

The sample holds a few counts of this clone. This sequence joins TRBV6-5 and TRBJ1-2; weak D call: TRBD1 (5 bases). Trimming took off 6 bases at V and 8 bases at J, with 10 bases between the two ends. The length of the CDR3 is 11 residues. CDR1 and CDR2 (germline): MNHEY, SVGAGI. CDR3 in amino acids: CASRSRGGYTF. CDR3 nucleotides: TGTGCCAGCAGATCCCGGGGGGGCTACACCTTC.

V usage is TRBV2 and J usage is TRBJ1-2, with TRBD1 matching over 11 bases. CDR1 SNHLY and CDR2 FYNNEI come from the germline V gene. The CDR3 runs 14 residues. The trim removed 5 bases at V and 5 bases at J, leaving 4 bases unmatched. The CDR3: CASSTGTGGYGYTF. In DNA form, the CDR3 reads TGTGCCAGCAGTACTGGGACAGGGGGGTATGGCTACACCTTC.

This chain uses TRBV6-6 with TRBJ1-5; 9 bases match TRBD1. In germline, CDR1 is MNHNY, CDR2 SVGAGI (reference sequence). This CDR3 spans 14 amino acids. The V and J ends lost 6 bases and 4 bases, in that order; junction bases with no gene match: 4. The CDR3 sequence: CASRSGQGNQPQHF. Written as DNA, the CDR3 is TGTGCCAGCAGGTCAGGACAGGGGAATCAGCCCCAGCATTTT.

DNA for the CDR3: TGTGCCAGTAGTAGAAAACAGGGTCCACAGGGGAACACTGAAGCTTTCTTT. Its protein product is CASSRKQGPQGNTEAFF. The chain has TRBV19 and TRBJ1-1, with a possible D match to TRBD1 (6 bases). The ends were cut back, 4 bases at V and 1 base at J, with 19 bases in the middle. CDR1 and CDR2 from the germline V gene are LNHDA and SQIVND (reference sequence). This CDR3 contains 17 residues.

V and J are TRBV10-3 and TRBJ2-1; TRBD2 is a possible D gene (6 bases). The CDR3 consists of 15 residues. The V end lost 1 base, the J end lost 7 bases, and 14 bases lay between the germline ends. Per the germline V gene, CDR1 is ENHRY and CDR2 is SYGVKD. Written as DNA, the CDR3 is TGTGCCATCAGTGAGTGGGGACTCAGCGGGAATGAGCAGTTCTTC. Its protein product is CAISEWGLSGNEQFF.

V is TRBV27 and J is TRBJ1-5; perhaps TRBD1 as D (6 bases). This CDR3 has 13 residues. The germline V gene has CDR1 MNHEY and CDR2 SMNVEV (reference sequence). Trimming cost V 6 bases and J 4 bases, with 10 bases left between them. The CDR3 sequence: CASSQGYNQPQHF. The CDR3 nucleotides read TGTGCCAGCAGCCAGGGGTATAATCAGCCCCAGCATTTT.

This chain links TRBV7-3 with TRBJ2-1; 8 bases align to TRBD1. Germline assignment: CDR1 SGHTA and CDR2 FQGTGA. This CDR3 region has 15 residues. Trimming removed 5 bases from V and 6 bases from J; junction bases left unmatched: 9. The chain's CDR3 is CASSLTGGSINEQFF. The CDR3 bases are TGTGCCAGCAGCCTTACAGGGGGTTCAATCAATGAGCAGTTCTTC.

The rearrangement uses TRBV2 and TRBJ1-5; TRBD1 agrees at 8 bases. Trimming at V came to 6 bases and at J to 6 bases, leaving 7 bases not matched to a gene. Looked up from germline, CDR1 is SNHLY and CDR2 is FYNNEI. The CDR3 consists of 14 residues. The CDR3 sequence: CASSGSTGAQPQHF. The CDR3 bases are TGTGCCAGCAGCGGCTCGACAGGGGCTCAGCCCCAGCATTTT.

The chain has TRBV9 and TRBJ2-5, with 9 bases identical to TRBD2. V was pared by 1 base and J by 5 bases, with 6 bases of the junction left unmatched. The CDR3 has 15 residues. Germline lookup yields CDR1 SGDLS and CDR2 YYNGEE. DNA of the CDR3: TGTGCCAGCAGCGTAAGGAGCGGGGGGCGGGAGACCCAGTACTTC. This sequence encodes CASSVRSGGRETQYF. The full variable domain, with the rest looked up from reference TRBV9 and TRBJ2-5, is DSGVTQTPKHLITATGQRVTLRCSPRSGDLSVYWYQQSLDQGLQFLIQYYNGEERAKGNILERFSAQQFPDLHSELNLSSLELGDSALYFCASSVRSGGRETQYFGPGTRLLVL.

The sample holds one count of this clone. The chain employs TRBV27 and TRBJ1-1; D might be TRBD1 (6 bases). The CDR3 is 15 amino acids. V lost 5 bases, J lost 0 bases, and 13 bases lay in between. CDR1 MNHEY and CDR2 SMNVEV come from the germline V gene (reference sequence). CDR3 DNA: TGTGCCAGCAGTAGAGGACAGAGCATGAACACTGAAGCTTTCTTT. It is translated as CASSRGQSMNTEAFF.

This sequence joins TRBV19 and TRBJ1-2; 12 bases agree with TRBD1. This CDR3 contains 14 residues. Germline-derived CDR1 and CDR2 are LNHDA and SQIVND (reference sequence). Trimming cost V 5 bases and J 8 bases; bases outside gene matches: 6. CDR3 sequence reads: CASSWGQGALGYTF. The CDR3 nucleotides are TGTGCCAGTAGTTGGGGACAGGGGGCATTAGGCTACACCTTC.

J is TRBJ1-1 and V is TRBV24-1; D unclear. The CDR3 contains 13 residues. The V end lost 3 bases, the J end lost 1 base, and 5 bases lay between the germline ends. From germline, CDR1 is KGHDR and CDR2 SFDVKD. CDR3 coding DNA: TGTGCCACCAGTGATAACAGGAACACTGAAGCTTTCTTT. Amino acids: CATSDNRNTEAFF.

This clone was recorded a few times. V usage is TRBV5-1 and J usage is TRBJ2-7; 12 nucleotides match TRBD1. V lost 3 bases and J lost 3; bases outside the gene matches: 4. The CDR3 is 15 residues long. From germline, CDR1 is SGHRS and CDR2 YFSETQ. The CDR3 DNA reads TGCGCCAGCAGCTGGGGGACAGGGGGCGTCTACGAGCAGTACTTC. Encoded protein: CASSWGTGGVYEQYF.

The genes are TRBV25-1 and TRBJ1-4, with TRBD1 matching over 8 bases. V dropped 3 bases and J dropped 3; count of bases not matched to a gene: 9. This CDR3 contains 17 residues. Germline CDR1 and CDR2: MGHDK and SYGVNS. CDR3 sequence: CASSDPDRVGANEKLFF. The CDR3, as DNA: TGTGCCAGCAGTGATCCGGACAGGGTGGGAGCTAATGAAAAACTGTTTTTT.

The chain uses TRBV7-6 and TRBJ2-5, with D perhaps matching TRBD1 (6 bases). The V and J ends lost 1 base and 5 bases respectively, with 11 bases between them. CDR3 length: 14 residues. Looked up from germline, CDR1 is SGHVS and CDR2 is FNYEAQ. The CDR3 is CASSLGWDTETQYF. The CDR3 DNA reads as TGTGCCAGCAGCTTAGGCTGGGACACTGAGACCCAGTACTTC.

This clone was seen once. The chain employs TRBV19 and TRBJ1-1; tentatively, D is TRBD1 (6 bases). V dropped 1 base and J dropped 0 bases, with 12 bases sitting between them. CDR3 length: 16 residues. Germline lookup yields CDR1 LNHDA and CDR2 SQIVND (reference sequence). The CDR3 nucleotides read TGTGCCAGTAGTATAGGGGGGACAAAGTTGAACACTGAAGCTTTCTTT. It codes for CASSIGGTKLNTEAFF.

The J gene is TRBJ1-2, the V gene TRBV19; perhaps TRBD1 as D (6 bases). The CDR3 covers 16 residues. Germline CDR1 reads LNHDA; CDR2 reads SQIVND (reference sequence). V lost 6 bases, J lost 4 bases, and 21 bases lay in between. CDR3 bases: TGTGCCAGTAGCCCGGACAGCCCCCATGACCTCTATGGCTACACCTTC. It translates to CASSPDSPHDLYGYTF.

The chain combines TRBV24-1 with TRBJ2-3, with a possible D match to TRBD1 (6 bases). V lost 3 bases to trimming and J lost 4 bases, with 13 bases between them. Germline CDR1 is KGHDR and CDR2 is SFDVKD. This CDR3 is built from 15 residues. In DNA form, the CDR3 reads TGTGCCACCAGTGATAGAAGGGACAATCCAGATACGCAGTATTTT. Translation: CATSDRRDNPDTQYF.

This clone was found a few times. The V and J genes are TRBV6-5 and TRBJ1-1; no firm D call. CDR1 MNHEY and CDR2 SVGAGI come from the germline V gene. There are 15 residues in the CDR3. V was trimmed by 6 bases and J by 0 bases, leaving 14 bases between them. CDR3 DNA sequence: TGTGCCAGCAGCGATGCGACAAAGGTGAACACTGAAGCTTTCTTT. Protein product: CASSDATKVNTEAFF.

The chain combines TRBV5-1 with TRBJ1-1, with 7 bases fitting TRBD1. Trimming at V came to 4 bases and at J to 3 bases, leaving 6 bases not matched to a gene. Germline V gives CDR1 SGHRS, CDR2 YFSETQ. The CDR3 sequence is 14 residues long. CDR3 sequence: CASSLLTGDTEAFF. The CDR3 bases are TGCGCCAGCAGCCTACTTACAGGGGACACTGAAGCTTTCTTT.

The chain has TRBV6-6 and TRBJ2-7; 7 bases agree with TRBD1. The J segment lost 12 bases and the V segment lost 7 bases, leaving 12 bases of the junction unmatched. CDR1 is MNHNY and CDR2 is SVGAGI in the germline V gene (reference sequence). This CDR3 is built from 12 residues. Here the CDR3 DNA reads TGTGCCAGCAAGGGGACAGCACATTGGCTGTACTTC. Amino acid sequence: CASKGTAHWLYF.

The chain has TRBV2 and TRBJ2-1, with 9 bases matching TRBD2. Germline CDR1 is SNHLY and CDR2 is FYNNEI. The CDR3 spans 16 residues. V lost 7 bases and J lost 3; bases outside the gene matches: 10. For the CDR3, the DNA is TGTGCCAGCACCAAAAGTCTAGCGGGGTTCTACAATGAGCAGTTCTTC. Translation gives CASTKSLAGFYNEQFF.

This chain joins TRBV6-5 and TRBJ2-7; D gene unclear. Germline V CDR1 and CDR2: MNHEY, SVGAGI. CDR3 length equals 14 residues. V lost 0 bases to trimming and J lost 4 bases, with 10 bases between them. Here the CDR3 DNA reads TGTGCCAGCAGTTACTCGATAGGCGGTTACGAGCAGTACTTC. Translation: CASSYSIGGYEQYF.